The T cell receptor beta chain described here comes from a study of patients and donors after allogeneic stem cell transplantation (dated by TCRdb to the early 2020s). The cysteine opens and the phenylalanine closes a CDR3 of 14 amino acids. The kept DNA is CDR3 alone, 42 bases in frame from the first base. The germline V gene yields SNHLY for CDR1 and FYNNEI for CDR2. V was cut back by 6 bases and J by 2 bases, leaving a gap of 14 bases between them. Note on this clonotype: Its antigen is currently not known. No clone much larger than this one lies a single base away; base qualities are absent.

Library generation was performed with RT-PCR. Sequencing used a NextSeq 550. TCRdb's own reprocessing of the public reads used fastp at Q25 and MiXCR and kept productive beta chains. Rows merge per CDR3 protein into single entries with the most common DNA and genes. The sample table shows hundreds of thousands of distinct CDR3 sequences, and 16% are seen once. The ten largest clones represent roughly 7.2% of the sample. The source is a human donor who was either an allogeneic HSCT recipient or a stem cell or donor lymphocyte infusion donor (not recorded which). It is not recorded whose cells these are; they may come from a transplant donor. In this chain, TRBV2 is recombined with TRBJ2-7, and possibly TRBD1, on 6 matching bases. Sequenced material: blood, either unsorted or a sorted T cell fraction (not recorded which). The CDR3 region: CASREDSYAYEQYF. The bases are TGTGCCAGCAGGGAGGACAGTTACGCCTACGAGCAGTACTTC.